These 29 T cell receptor beta chains share one sample of origin, sequenced in a study of cytomegalovirus exposure and HLA in healthy donors. Both 60 Vbeta primers and 13 Jbeta primers went into the PCR. Using immunoSEQ multiplex PCR, the repertoire was profiled, and TCRdb retains in-frame clones only, with some absent. Among over 150,000 clones, around 80% were seen once, and the ten largest hold 1%. Input material: PBMCs. Receptors were obtained from a woman between 45 and 60 years old in good health and CMV-seropositive.

The genes are TRBV19 and TRBJ2-7; 13 nucleotides agree with TRBD2. Unmatched junction bases numbered 3, after V lost 6 bases and J lost 4 bases. Germline loops: CDR1 LNHDA, CDR2 SQIVND (reference sequence). The CDR3 is 14 residues long. In DNA, the CDR3 is TGTGCCAGTAGCGGACTAGCGGGAGCATACGAGCAGTACTTC. Protein sequence: CASSGLAGAYEQYF.

V usage is TRBV6-4 and J usage is TRBJ1-5; D is undetermined. CDR1 and CDR2 (germline): MRHNA, SNTAGT. V was shortened by 1 base and J by 0 bases, with 7 bases between the two germline ends. There are 15 residues in the CDR3. CDR3 residues: CASSDYYCSNQPQHF. As DNA, the CDR3 is TGTGCCAGCAGTGACTATTATTGTAGCAATCAGCCCCAGCATTTT.

The chain uses TRBV27 and TRBJ2-7; tentatively, D is TRBD2 (5 bases). The CDR3 loop spans 14 amino acids. V was clipped by 3 bases and J by 1 base, with 10 bases between them. Per the germline V gene, CDR1 is MNHEY and CDR2 is SMNVEV (reference sequence). CDR3 bases: TGTGCCAGCAGTTTGGCTAGCAGATCCTACGAGCAGTACTTC. Translating it yields CASSLASRSYEQYF.

The chain links TRBV6-5 to TRBJ2-7, with TRBD2 identical over 8 bases. The CDR3 spans 12 residues. Germline values: CDR1 MNHEY, CDR2 SVGAGI. The ends lost 5 bases at V and 3 bases at J; junction bases unmatched: 0. CDR3 DNA sequence: TGTGCCAGCAGTGGGACTAGCTACGAGCAGTACTTC. This encodes CASSGTSYEQYF.

V gene TRBV10-1 combines with J gene TRBJ1-4; TRBD1 aligns across 7 bases. From germline, CDR1 is WNHNN and CDR2 SYGVQD (reference sequence). The CDR3 extends over 14 amino acids. J was trimmed by 8 bases and V by 4 bases; bases with no gene match: 7. The CDR3 DNA reads as TGCGCCAGCAGTGCCACAGGGGTTCGGGAAAAACTGTTTTTT. Translation gives CASSATGVREKLFF.

The chain joins TRBV7-9 to TRBJ1-1; TRBD1 aligns across 7 bases. This CDR3 is built from 14 residues. The ends lost 1 base at V and 10 bases at J; junction bases unmatched: 9. Germline V gene data show CDR1 as SEHNR and CDR2 as FQNEAQ (reference sequence). The CDR3 bases are TGTGCCAGCAGCTTAGGACAGGGTTACGTTCGAGCTTTCTTT. It encodes CASSLGQGYVRAFF.

The J gene is TRBJ1-2, the V gene TRBV7-2; 8 bases line up with TRBD1. V lost 3 bases and J lost 8; bases outside the gene matches: 17. The CDR3 loop spans 17 amino acids. Germline V CDR1 and CDR2: SGHTA, FQGNSA. The CDR3 DNA reads as TGTGCCAGCAGCTTGTCTGCCACAGGACAGGGATATTGGGGCTACACCTTC. This sequence encodes CASSLSATGQGYWGYTF.

The count of this clone is one. The chain recombines TRBV6-5 with TRBJ2-1; TRBD1 aligns across 8 bases. Germline CDR1 reads MNHEY; CDR2 reads SVGAGI. This CDR3 contains 15 residues. J lost 5 bases, V lost 2 bases, and 5 bases had no gene match. CDR3 nucleotide sequence: TGTGCCAGCAGTTACGGGGGGACAGGCCACAATGAGCAGTTCTTC. Translated, it gives CASSYGGTGHNEQFF.

This clone was seen a handful of times. The V and J genes are TRBV28 and TRBJ1-1, with 7 bases fitting TRBD1. Germline CDR1 is MDHEN and CDR2 is SYDVKM. The CDR3 spans 13 residues. With 8 bases clipped from V and 2 bases from J, the junction kept 5 bases outside the gene matches. CDR3 protein: CASLKGANTEAFF. For the CDR3, the DNA is TGTGCCAGCTTAAAGGGGGCTAACACTGAAGCTTTCTTT. Variable domain in full (rest from reference TRBV28 and TRBJ1-1): DVKVTQSSRYLVKRTGEKVFLECVQDMDHENMFWYRQDPGLGLRLIYFSYDVKMKEKGDIPEGYSVSREKKERFSLILESASTNQTSMYLCASLKGANTEAFFGQGTRLTVV.

This clone has a handful of counts. The chain is built from TRBV2 and TRBJ1-4, with a tentative D call TRBD1 (5 bases). This CDR3 is 15 amino acids long. V dropped 7 bases and J dropped 0 bases, with 12 bases sitting between them. Germline CDR1 is SNHLY and CDR2 is FYNNEI. CDR3 sequence: CASIRQLATNEKLFF. The CDR3 nucleotides are TGTGCCAGCATCAGACAGCTGGCAACTAATGAAAAACTGTTTTTT.

The V and J genes are TRBV7-2 and TRBJ1-1; 7 nucleotides align to TRBD1. The CDR3 is 18 amino acids. The V segment lost 0 bases and the J segment 4 bases; nucleotides outside the gene matches: 14. Germline CDR1 SGHTA, CDR2 FQGNSA. CDR3 bases: TGTGCCAGCAGCTTAGCGATGTTCCAAGGACAGGTGCCCACTGAAGCTTTCTTT. Encoded protein: CASSLAMFQGQVPTEAFF.

The V and J genes are TRBV27 and TRBJ2-2; no clear D. The CDR3 runs 13 residues. V was cut by 6 bases and J by 3 bases, with 8 bases left in between. Germline V gene sequence: CDR1 MNHEY, CDR2 SMNVEV (reference sequence). As DNA, the CDR3 is TGTGCCAGCAGCTGGGCGTACACCGGGGAGCTGTTTTTT. Protein: CASSWAYTGELFF.

V usage is TRBV7-3 and J usage is TRBJ2-3; 10 bases map to TRBD2. This CDR3 region has 14 residues. Germline V gene data show CDR1 as SGHTA and CDR2 as FQGTGA. Trimming removed 8 bases from V and 0 bases from J; junction bases left unmatched: 2. The DNA for the CDR3 is TGTGCCAGCCGACTAGCGGGTAGCACAGATACGCAGTATTTT. It specifies CASRLAGSTDTQYF.

This rearrangement joins TRBV6-5 to TRBJ2-4; 7 nucleotides align to TRBD2. Per germline, CDR1 MNHEY and CDR2 SVGAGI. The ends lost 5 bases at V and 8 bases at J; junction bases unmatched: 9. The CDR3 covers 14 residues. CDR3 DNA sequence: TGTGCCAGCAGTCCCGGGTACAGCGGGGACATTCAGTACTTC. It codes for CASSPGYSGDIQYF.

This chain connects TRBV28 to TRBJ1-6, with D unclear. Germline CDR1 reads MDHEN; CDR2 reads SYDVKM. V lost 2 bases and J 9 bases, leaving 11 bases between the germline ends. The CDR3 loop spans 14 amino acids. The CDR3 loop reads CASSLMPGSSPLHF. CDR3 sequence (DNA): TGTGCCAGCAGTTTAATGCCGGGTAGTTCACCCCTCCACTTT. The variable domain in full, with the rest retrieved from reference TRBV28 and TRBJ1-6, is DVKVTQSSRYLVKRTGEKVFLECVQDMDHENMFWYRQDPGLGLRLIYFSYDVKMKEKGDIPEGYSVSREKKERFSLILESASTNQTSMYLCASSLMPGSSPLHFGNGTRLTVT.

V usage is TRBV7-2 and J usage is TRBJ2-7, with TRBD2 as a possible D gene (6 bases). V was clipped by 5 bases and J by 4 bases, with 21 bases between them. The CDR3 totals 16 residues. In germline, CDR1 is SGHTA, CDR2 FQGNSA. The CDR3 DNA sequence: TGTGCCAGCAGCCTACGCCTCGGGGGAAACTATTACGAGCAGTACTTC. Translated, it gives CASSLRLGGNYYEQYF.

V usage is TRBV29-1 and J usage is TRBJ1-1; 7 nucleotides match TRBD1. This CDR3 contains 18 residues. The trim removed 3 bases at V and 0 bases at J, leaving 16 bases unmatched. Germline CDR1 is SQVTM and CDR2 is ANQGSEA. The CDR3 DNA sequence: TGCAGCGTTGATTTTTGGACAGGCCGGGCAGGCATGAACACTGAAGCTTTCTTT. It translates to CSVDFWTGRAGMNTEAFF. Using reference TRBV29-1 and TRBJ1-1 for the parts outside the CDR3, the full variable domain is SAVISQKPSRDICQRGTSLTIQCQVDSQVTMMFWYRQQPGQSLTLIATANQGSEATYESGFVIDKFPISRPNLTFSTLTVSNMSPEDSSIYLCSVDFWTGRAGMNTEAFFGQGTRLTVV.

This clone was recorded a few times. This chain links TRBV7-9 with TRBJ2-7; D might be TRBD2 (6 bases). This CDR3 has 16 residues. Germline V gives CDR1 SEHNR, CDR2 FQNEAQ (reference sequence). The V end was cut by 3 bases, the J end by 4 bases, with 19 bases between. The CDR3 sequence: CASSLPSSAEKYEQYF. The CDR3 nucleotides are TGTGCCAGCAGCTTGCCGTCTAGCGCCGAAAAGTACGAGCAGTACTTC. The variable domain in full, completed from reference TRBV7-9 and TRBJ2-7, reads DTGVSQNPRHKITKRGQNVTFRCDPISEHNRLYWYRQTLGQGPEFLTYFQNEAQLEKSRLLSDRFSAERPKGSFSTLEIQRTEQGDSAMYLCASSLPSSAEKYEQYFGPGTRLTVT.

This clone was seen only once. The V and J genes are TRBV18 and TRBJ1-4; TRBD1 aligns across 7 bases. Germline V gene data show CDR1 as KGHSH and CDR2 as LQKENI. V lost 2 bases, J lost 6 bases, and 9 bases stayed unmatched. CDR3 length: 16 amino acids. CDR3: CASSPNSGGKDEKLFF. DNA of the CDR3: TGTGCCAGCTCACCAAATTCAGGGGGGAAGGATGAAAAACTGTTTTTT. The complete variable domain, with remaining parts taken from reference TRBV18 and TRBJ1-4, reads NAGVMQNPRHLVRRRGQEARLRCSPMKGHSHVYWYRQLPEEGLKFMVYLQKENIIDESGMPKERFSAEFPKEGPSILRIQQVVRGDSAAYFCASSPNSGGKDEKLFFGSGTQLSVL.

The chain carries TRBV10-3 and TRBJ1-1; a possible D gene is TRBD1 (5 bases). CDR1 ENHRY and CDR2 SYGVKD come from the germline V gene. The CDR3 loop spans 14 amino acids. Trimming left V 3 bases short and J 3 bases short, with 11 bases between. Here the CDR3 DNA reads TGTGCCATCAGTGATAACGCAGGGTACACTGAAGCTTTCTTT. Translating it yields CAISDNAGYTEAFF.

For the CDR3, the DNA is TGCGCCAGCAGTCACTATTCGCGGGAGGGCTCCTACAATGAGCAGTTCTTC. This gives the protein CASSHYSREGSYNEQFF. The chain recombines TRBV4-1 with TRBJ2-1; 9 bases are shared with TRBD2. The CDR3 is 17 amino acids. After removal of 6 bases from V and 0 bases from J, the junction contained 9 bases not matched to a gene. The germline V gene has CDR1 MGHRA and CDR2 YSYEKL.

This clone was detected only once. The V and J genes are TRBV9 and TRBJ2-2; TRBD1 matches 12 bases. The J segment lost 6 bases and the V segment lost 4 bases, leaving 13 bases of the junction unmatched. The CDR3 consists of 18 residues. Looked up from germline, CDR1 is SGDLS and CDR2 is YYNGEE. CDR3: CASSPRGGQGAGAGELFF. CDR3 coding DNA: TGTGCCAGCAGCCCCCGTGGGGGACAGGGGGCTGGCGCCGGGGAGCTGTTTTTT.

The gene calls are TRBV7-6 and TRBJ2-5; D unresolved. V dropped 3 bases and J dropped 5 bases, with 7 bases sitting between them. Germline V lookup: CDR1 SGHVS, CDR2 FNYEAQ. The CDR3 runs to 12 residues. The CDR3 sequence is CASSFPLETQYF. CDR3 DNA: TGTGCCAGCAGCTTCCCCCTCGAGACCCAGTACTTC.

The chain uses TRBV5-8 and TRBJ2-1, with a weak D call TRBD1 (5 bases). Trimming cost V 0 bases and J 8 bases, with 9 bases left between them. CDR3 size: 13 residues. Germline V gene lookup returns CDR1 SGHTS and CDR2 YDEGEE. The CDR3 sequence is CASSLEGLDEQFF. CDR3 nucleotides: TGTGCCAGCAGCTTGGAGGGGTTGGATGAGCAGTTCTTC.

This clone turned up a few times. This chain links TRBV15 with TRBJ1-6; 7 bases align to TRBD1. The CDR3 consists of 13 residues. Germline loops: CDR1 LNHNV, CDR2 YYDKDF (reference sequence). V lost 8 bases and J lost 5; bases outside the gene matches: 3. Written as DNA, the CDR3 is TGTGCCACCTCCGGGACAGATAATTCACCCCTCCACTTT. It encodes CATSGTDNSPLHF.

This chain connects TRBV6-1 to TRBJ2-2, with D perhaps matching TRBD1 (6 bases). Deletions cut 4 bases from V and 5 bases from J, with 14 bases between. Germline V CDR1 and CDR2: MNHNS, SASEGT. This CDR3 contains 15 residues. CDR3 loop: CASSATGKGTGELFF. The CDR3 DNA reads as TGTGCCAGCAGTGCAACAGGGAAGGGAACCGGGGAGCTGTTTTTT.

V is TRBV7-6 and J is TRBJ2-5; weak D call: TRBD1 (6 bases). Trimming took 1 base from V and 4 from J, leaving 13 bases between them. The CDR3 extends over 15 amino acids. CDR1 SGHVS and CDR2 FNYEAQ come from the germline V gene. This CDR3 reads CASSLGTVQRETQYF. CDR3 coding DNA: TGTGCCAGCAGCTTAGGGACAGTGCAAAGAGAGACCCAGTACTTC.

The V and J genes are TRBV7-2 and TRBJ1-6; D is possibly TRBD1 (5 bases). V gave up 5 bases and J gave up 3 bases, with 11 bases separating them. Germline-derived CDR1 and CDR2 are SGHTA and FQGNSA. The length of the CDR3 is 15 residues. The CDR3 sequence: CASSARQNYNSPLHF. CDR3 bases: TGTGCCAGCAGCGCCCGACAGAACTATAATTCACCCCTCCACTTT. The whole variable domain, remainder taken from reference TRBV7-2 and TRBJ1-6, is GAGVSQSPSNKVTEKGKDVELRCDPISGHTALYWYRQSLGQGLEFLIYFQGNSAPDKSGLPSDRFSAERTGGSVSTLTIQRTQQEDSAVYLCASSARQNYNSPLHFGNGTRLTVT.

The chain recombines TRBV7-2 with TRBJ1-2, with D possibly matching TRBD1 (6 bases). Trimming removed 11 bases from V and 2 bases from J, with 21 bases in between. Germline V gene lookup returns CDR1 SGHTA and CDR2 FQGNSA. CDR3 length: 15 amino acids. DNA of the CDR3: TGTGCCGGACGAGGGACAATAAGGAACAACTATGGCTACACCTTC. It codes for CAGRGTIRNNYGYTF.